The T cell receptor beta chain under discussion was sequenced for a study of T cell repertoires in cytomegalovirus infection. Comment on this clonotype: Its antigen is as yet unknown.

Whole-study results and caveats: Ex vivo, HLA-C-restricted CMV-specific TCR beta clonotypes prevailed over the rest of the response.

Trimming cost V 2 bases and J 10 bases; bases outside gene matches: 4. This CDR3 is 12 amino acids long. CDR1 is SGHTA and CDR2 is FQGTGA in the germline V gene. TCRdb itself ran the reads through MiXCR, one entry per CDR3 protein. The repertoire holds fewer than 200,000 distinct CDR3 sequences, 13% to 15% seen once, with around 27% in the top ten. This chain joins TRBV7-3 and TRBJ1-1; TRBD1 matches 7 bases. The sequence was obtained from a human donor in good health (CMV status not recorded). Some clones in this sample may be carry-over from other donors' samples. Input material: PBMCs. The CDR3 is CASSLQGGRAFF. The CDR3 bases are TGTGCCAGCAGCTTACAGGGGGGGCGAGCTTTCTTT. The full variable domain, with the rest looked up from reference TRBV7-3 and TRBJ1-1, is GAGVSQTPSNKVTEKGKYVELRCDPISGHTALYWYRQSLGQGPEFLIYFQGTGAADDSGLPNDRFFAVRPEGSVSTLKIQRTERGDSAVYLCASSLQGGRAFFGQGTRLTVV.